This note documents a single TCR beta chain sequence. This sample is part of a study of shared clonotypes between healthy human individuals. Sequencing was performed with immunoSEQ multiplex PCR; in TCRdb, only in-frame clones are kept and a portion is missing. The data hold about 1 million clones, with about 75% observed a single time. The TCR originated in a man aged 18-30 years in good health. Specimen: memory CD4+ T cells sorted from blood. This sample's subset: CD45RA-negative fraction.

As DNA, the CDR3 is TGTGCCAGCAGTGATAGGTCGCGGGGCGGCACAGATACGCAGTATTTT. Encoded protein: CASSDRSRGGTDTQYF. The gene calls are TRBV2 and TRBJ2-3; tentative D call: TRBD2 (6 bases). Germline V gives CDR1 SNHLY, CDR2 FYNNEI. V lost 3 bases and J lost 1, with 14 bases in between. The CDR3 runs to 16 residues.